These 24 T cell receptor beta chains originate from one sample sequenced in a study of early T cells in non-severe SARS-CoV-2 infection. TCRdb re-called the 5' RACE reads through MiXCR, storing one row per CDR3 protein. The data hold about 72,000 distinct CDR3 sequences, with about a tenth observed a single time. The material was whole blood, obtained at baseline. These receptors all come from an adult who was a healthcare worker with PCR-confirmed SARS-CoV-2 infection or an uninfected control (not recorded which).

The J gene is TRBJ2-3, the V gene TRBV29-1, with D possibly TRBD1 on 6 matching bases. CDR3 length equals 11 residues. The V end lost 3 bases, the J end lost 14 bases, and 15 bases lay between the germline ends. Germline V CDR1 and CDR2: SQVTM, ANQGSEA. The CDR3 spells CSVDRGNYWYF. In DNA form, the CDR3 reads TGCAGCGTTGACAGGGGCAACTACTGGTATTTT.

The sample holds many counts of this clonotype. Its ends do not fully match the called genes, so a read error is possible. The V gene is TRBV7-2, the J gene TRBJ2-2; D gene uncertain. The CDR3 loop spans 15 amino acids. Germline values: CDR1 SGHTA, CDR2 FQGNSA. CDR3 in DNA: TGTGCCAGCACCTTACCCGGGCCTAGGTCCGGGGAGCTGTTTTTT. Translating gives CASTLPGPRSGELFF.

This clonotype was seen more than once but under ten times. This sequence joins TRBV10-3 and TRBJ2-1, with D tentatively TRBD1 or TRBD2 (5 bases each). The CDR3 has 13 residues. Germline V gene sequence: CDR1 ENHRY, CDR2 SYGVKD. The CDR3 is CAPREQAYNEQFF. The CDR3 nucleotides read TGTGCTCCCAGGGAGCAGGCCTACAATGAGCAGTTCTTC.

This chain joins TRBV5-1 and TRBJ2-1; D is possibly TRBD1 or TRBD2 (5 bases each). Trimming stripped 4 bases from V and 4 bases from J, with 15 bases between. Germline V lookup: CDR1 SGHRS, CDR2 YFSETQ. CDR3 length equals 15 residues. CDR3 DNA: TGCGCCAGCAGCCCCGGGACGGCCTCTTACAATGAGCAGTTCTTC. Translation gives CASSPGTASYNEQFF.

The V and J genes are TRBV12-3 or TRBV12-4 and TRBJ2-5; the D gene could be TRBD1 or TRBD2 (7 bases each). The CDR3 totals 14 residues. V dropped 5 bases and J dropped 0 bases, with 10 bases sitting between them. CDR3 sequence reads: CASSPGGDQETQYF. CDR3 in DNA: TGTGCCAGCAGTCCAGGGGGGGACCAAGAGACCCAGTACTTC.

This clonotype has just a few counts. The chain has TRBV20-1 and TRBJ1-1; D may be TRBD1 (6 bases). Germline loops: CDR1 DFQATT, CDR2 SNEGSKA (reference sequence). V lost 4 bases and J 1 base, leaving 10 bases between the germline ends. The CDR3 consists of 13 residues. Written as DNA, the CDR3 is TGCAGTGCTAAGGGACACGGGAACACTGAAGCTTTCTTT. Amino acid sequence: CSAKGHGNTEAFF.

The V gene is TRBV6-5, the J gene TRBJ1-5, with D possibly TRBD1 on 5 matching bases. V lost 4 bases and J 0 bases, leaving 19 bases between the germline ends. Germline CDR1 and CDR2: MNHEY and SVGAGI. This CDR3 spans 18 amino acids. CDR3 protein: CASSSPWGRDHSNQPQHF. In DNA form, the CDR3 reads TGTGCCAGCAGTTCCCCTTGGGGAAGGGACCATAGCAATCAGCCCCAGCATTTT.

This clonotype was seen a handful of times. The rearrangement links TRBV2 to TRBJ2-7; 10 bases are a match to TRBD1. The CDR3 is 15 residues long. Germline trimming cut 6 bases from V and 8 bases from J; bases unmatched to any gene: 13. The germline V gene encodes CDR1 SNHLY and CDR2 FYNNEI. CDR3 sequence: CASSLAGQGLLKQYF. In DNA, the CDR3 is TGTGCCAGCAGCCTTGCGGGACAGGGGCTTTTAAAGCAGTACTTC.

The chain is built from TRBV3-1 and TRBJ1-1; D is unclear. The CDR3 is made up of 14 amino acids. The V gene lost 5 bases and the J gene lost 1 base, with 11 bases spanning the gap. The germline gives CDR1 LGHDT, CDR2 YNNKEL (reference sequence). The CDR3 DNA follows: TGTGCCAGCAGCACCCCCCAGCGGAACACTGAAGCTTTCTTT. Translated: CASSTPQRNTEAFF. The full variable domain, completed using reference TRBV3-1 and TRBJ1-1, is DTAVSQTPKYLVTQMGNDKSIKCEQNLGHDTMYWYKQDSKKFLKIMFSYNNKELIINETVPNRFSPKSPDKAHLNLHINSLELGDSAVYFCASSTPQRNTEAFFGQGTRLTVV.

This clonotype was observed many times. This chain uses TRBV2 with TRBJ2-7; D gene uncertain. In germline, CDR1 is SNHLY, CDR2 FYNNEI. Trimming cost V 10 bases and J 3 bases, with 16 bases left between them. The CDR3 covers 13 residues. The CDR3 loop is CAMGNGLYYEQYF. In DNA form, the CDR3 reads TGTGCCATGGGGAACGGCCTCTACTACGAGCAGTACTTC.

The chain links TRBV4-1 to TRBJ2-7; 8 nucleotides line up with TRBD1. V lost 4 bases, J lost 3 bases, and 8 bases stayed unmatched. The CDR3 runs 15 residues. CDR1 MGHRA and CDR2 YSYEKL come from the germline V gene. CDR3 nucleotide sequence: TGCGCCAGCAGCCTCCTCCCGGACAGGGTCTACGAGCAGTACTTC. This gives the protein CASSLLPDRVYEQYF.

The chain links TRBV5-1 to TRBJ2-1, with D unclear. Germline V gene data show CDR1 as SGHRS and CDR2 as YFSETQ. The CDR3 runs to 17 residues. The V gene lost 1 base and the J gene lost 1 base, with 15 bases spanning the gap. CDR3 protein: CASSLRAGYESYNEQFF. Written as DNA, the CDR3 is TGCGCCAGCAGCTTGAGGGCAGGTTATGAATCCTACAATGAGCAGTTCTTC.

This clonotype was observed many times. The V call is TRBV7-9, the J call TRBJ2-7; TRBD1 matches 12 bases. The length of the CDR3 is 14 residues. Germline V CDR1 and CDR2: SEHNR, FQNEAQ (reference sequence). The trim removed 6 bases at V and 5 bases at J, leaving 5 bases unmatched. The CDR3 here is CASSTGTGGDEQYF. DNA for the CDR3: TGTGCCAGCAGTACCGGGACAGGGGGCGACGAGCAGTACTTC.

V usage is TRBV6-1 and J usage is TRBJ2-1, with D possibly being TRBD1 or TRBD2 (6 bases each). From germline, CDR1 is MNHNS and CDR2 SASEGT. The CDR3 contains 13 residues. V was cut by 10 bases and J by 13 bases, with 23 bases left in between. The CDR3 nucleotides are TGTGCCACCGCGGAAGTCGGGGGCCGTCCTCAGTTCTTC. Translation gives CATAEVGGRPQFF.

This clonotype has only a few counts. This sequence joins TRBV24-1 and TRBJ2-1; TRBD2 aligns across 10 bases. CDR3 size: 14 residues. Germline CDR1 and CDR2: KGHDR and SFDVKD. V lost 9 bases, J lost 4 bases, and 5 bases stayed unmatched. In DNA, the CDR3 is TGTGCCACCCAGCCTAGCGGGGGTTACAATGAGCAGTTCTTC. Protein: CATQPSGGYNEQFF.

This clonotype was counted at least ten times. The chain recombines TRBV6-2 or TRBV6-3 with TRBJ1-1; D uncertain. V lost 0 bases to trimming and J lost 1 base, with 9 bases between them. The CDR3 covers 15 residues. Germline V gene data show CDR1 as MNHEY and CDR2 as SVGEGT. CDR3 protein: CASSYSSVENTEAFF. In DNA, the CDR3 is TGTGCCAGCAGTTACTCGTCGGTTGAGAACACTGAAGCTTTCTTT.

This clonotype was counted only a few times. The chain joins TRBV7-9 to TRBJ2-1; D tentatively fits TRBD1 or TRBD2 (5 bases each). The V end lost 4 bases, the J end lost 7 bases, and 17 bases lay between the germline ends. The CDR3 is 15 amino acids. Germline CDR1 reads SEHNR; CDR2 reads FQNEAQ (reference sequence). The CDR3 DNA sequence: TGTGCCAGCAGCTCCACTCCGGGACCGGGGAATGAGCAGTTCTTC. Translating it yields CASSSTPGPGNEQFF.

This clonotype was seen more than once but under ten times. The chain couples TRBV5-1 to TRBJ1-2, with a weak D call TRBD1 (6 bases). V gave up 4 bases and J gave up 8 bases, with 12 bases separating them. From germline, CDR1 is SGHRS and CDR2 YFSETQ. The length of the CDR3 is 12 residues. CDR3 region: CASSPEGGGYTF. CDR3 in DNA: TGCGCCAGCAGCCCGGAGGGGGGAGGCTACACCTTC.

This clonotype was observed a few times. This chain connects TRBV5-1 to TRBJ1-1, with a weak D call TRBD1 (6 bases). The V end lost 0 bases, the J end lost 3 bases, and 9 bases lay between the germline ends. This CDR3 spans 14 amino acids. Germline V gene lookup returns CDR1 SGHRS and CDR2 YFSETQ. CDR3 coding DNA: TGCGCCAGCAGCTTGGGCGGACAGTACACTGAAGCTTTCTTT. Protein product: CASSLGGQYTEAFF.

In nucleotides, the CDR3 is TGTGCCAGCGGCAAAGGTCCAGGCTCGGCCGGGGAGCTGTTTTTT. As protein: CASGKGPGSAGELFF. J is TRBJ2-2 and V is TRBV2; D is unresolved. CDR3 length: 15 amino acids. Germline V CDR1 and CDR2: SNHLY, FYNNEI. V was pared by 8 bases and J by 6 bases, with 19 bases between. The full variable domain, rest sourced from reference TRBV2 and TRBJ2-2, is EPEVTQTPSHQVTQMGQEVILRCVPISNHLYFYWYRQILGQKVEFLVSFYNNEISEKSEIFDDQFSVERPDGSNFTLKIRSTKLEDSAMYFCASGKGPGSAGELFFGEGSRLTVL.

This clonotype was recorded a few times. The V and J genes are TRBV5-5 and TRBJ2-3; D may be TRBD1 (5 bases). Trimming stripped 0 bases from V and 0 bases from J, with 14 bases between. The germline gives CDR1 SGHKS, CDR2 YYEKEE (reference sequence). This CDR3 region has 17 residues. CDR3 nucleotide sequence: TGTGCCAGCAGCTTGGTGTCCGGACATCTCAGCACAGATACGCAGTATTTT. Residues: CASSLVSGHLSTDTQYF.

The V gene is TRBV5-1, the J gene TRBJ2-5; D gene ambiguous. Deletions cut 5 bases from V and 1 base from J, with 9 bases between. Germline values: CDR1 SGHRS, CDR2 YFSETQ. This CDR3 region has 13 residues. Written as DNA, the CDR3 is TGCGCCAGCAGGGCGAATCCCCAAGAGACCCAGTACTTC. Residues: CASRANPQETQYF.

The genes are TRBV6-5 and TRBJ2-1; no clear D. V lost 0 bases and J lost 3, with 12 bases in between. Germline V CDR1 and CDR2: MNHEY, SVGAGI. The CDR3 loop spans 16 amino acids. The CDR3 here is CASSYSSIPYYNEQFF. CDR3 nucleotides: TGTGCCAGCAGTTACTCGAGTATCCCCTACTACAATGAGCAGTTCTTC.

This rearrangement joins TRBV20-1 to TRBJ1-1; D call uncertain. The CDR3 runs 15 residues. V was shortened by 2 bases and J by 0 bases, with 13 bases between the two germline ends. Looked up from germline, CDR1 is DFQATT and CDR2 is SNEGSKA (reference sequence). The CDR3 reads CSARSGSYMNTEAFF. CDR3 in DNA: TGCAGTGCTAGATCAGGATCCTATATGAACACTGAAGCTTTCTTT.